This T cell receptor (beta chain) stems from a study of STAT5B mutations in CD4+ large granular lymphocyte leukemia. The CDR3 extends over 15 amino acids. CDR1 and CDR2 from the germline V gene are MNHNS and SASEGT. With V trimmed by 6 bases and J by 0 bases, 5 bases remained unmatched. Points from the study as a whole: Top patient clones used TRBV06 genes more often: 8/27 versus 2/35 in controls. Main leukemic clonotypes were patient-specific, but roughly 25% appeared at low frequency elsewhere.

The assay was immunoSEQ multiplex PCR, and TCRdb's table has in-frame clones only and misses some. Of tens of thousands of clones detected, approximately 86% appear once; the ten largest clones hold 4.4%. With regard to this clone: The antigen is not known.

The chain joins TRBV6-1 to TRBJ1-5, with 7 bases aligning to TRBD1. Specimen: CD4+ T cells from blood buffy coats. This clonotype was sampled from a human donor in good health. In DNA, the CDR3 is TGTGCCAGCAGATGGGACAGATATAGCAATCAGCCCCAGCATTTT. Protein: CASRWDRYSNQPQHF.